The 14 T cell receptor beta chains in this list originate from one sample, sequenced in a study of shared clonotypes between healthy human individuals. Sequencing used immunoSEQ multiplex PCR; TCRdb keeps in-frame clones, though not all of them. Here the sample spans just over 2,000,000 clones, around 95% being singletons. Sequencing used naive CD4+ T cells sorted from blood. Subset in this sample: CD45RA+ positively selected. All receptors derive from a man between 18 and 29 years old in good health.

The chain employs TRBV5-1 and TRBJ2-5; TRBD2 matches 7 bases. J gave up 4 bases and V 2 bases, and 8 bases lay outside the gene matches. This CDR3 has 15 amino acids. Germline V CDR1 and CDR2: SGHRS, YFSETQ. Written as DNA, the CDR3 is TGCGCCAGCAGCTTCGCCAGCGGGGATGGAGAGACCCAGTACTTC. Its translation is CASSFASGDGETQYF. Complete variable domain (other parts from reference TRBV5-1 and TRBJ2-5): KAGVTQTPRYLIKTRGQQVTLSCSPISGHRSVSWYQQTPGQGLQFLFEYFSETQRNKGNFPGRFSGRQFSNSRSEMNVSTLELGDSALYLCASSFASGDGETQYFGPGTRLLVL.

This clone was picked up one time. The chain has TRBV2 and TRBJ2-7, with 7 bases fitting TRBD1. Trimming at V came to 6 bases and at J to 0 bases, leaving 5 bases not matched to a gene. The CDR3 loop spans 14 amino acids. Germline V lookup: CDR1 SNHLY, CDR2 FYNNEI. The CDR3 protein is CASRQGTDSYEQYF. Here the CDR3 DNA reads TGTGCCAGCAGACAGGGGACAGACTCCTACGAGCAGTACTTC. The entire variable domain, with the rest obtained from reference TRBV2 and TRBJ2-7, is as follows: EPEVTQTPSHQVTQMGQEVILRCVPISNHLYFYWYRQILGQKVEFLVSFYNNEISEKSEIFDDQFSVERPDGSNFTLKIRSTKLEDSAMYFCASRQGTDSYEQYFGPGTRLTVT.

The chain combines TRBV6-5 with TRBJ1-1; D unresolved. The CDR3 totals 13 residues. The V end was cut by 8 bases, the J end by 1 base, with 11 bases between. Germline V gene data show CDR1 as MNHEY and CDR2 as SVGAGI. DNA of the CDR3: TGTGCCAGCTCGGCATTCGCGAACACTGAAGCTTTCTTT. Protein product: CASSAFANTEAFF.

Regarding this clone: At the DNA level, this CDR3 is encoded by other sequences in the same sample as well. This chain uses TRBV5-4 with TRBJ1-1; a possible D gene is TRBD1 (5 bases). Germline CDR1 and CDR2: SGHNT and YYREEE (reference sequence). V was shortened by 1 base and J by 1 base, with 8 bases between the two germline ends. This CDR3 contains 14 residues. The CDR3 here is CASSLQGANTEAFF. The CDR3 region has the DNA TGTGCCAGCAGCTTGCAGGGAGCGAACACTGAAGCTTTCTTT.

The gene calls are TRBV18 and TRBJ1-1; no reliable D call. This CDR3 region has 16 residues. CDR1 is KGHSH and CDR2 is LQKENI in the germline V gene. V lost 0 bases, J lost 0 bases, and 11 bases lay in between. The CDR3 nucleotides are TGTGCCAGCTCACCACCACAGATGAGGGTGAACACTGAAGCTTTCTTT. Translation gives CASSPPQMRVNTEAFF. The variable domain in full, with the rest retrieved from reference TRBV18 and TRBJ1-1, is NAGVMQNPRHLVRRRGQEARLRCSPMKGHSHVYWYRQLPEEGLKFMVYLQKENIIDESGMPKERFSAEFPKEGPSILRIQQVVRGDSAAYFCASSPPQMRVNTEAFFGQGTRLTVV.

J is TRBJ2-1 and V is TRBV7-2; 8 bases agree with TRBD2. Per germline, CDR1 SGHTA and CDR2 FQGNSA. The CDR3 runs to 16 residues. V lost 5 bases, J lost 7 bases, and 13 bases stayed unmatched. The CDR3 loop is CASSPSGYWNGNEQFF. The CDR3 coding sequence is TGTGCCAGCAGCCCTAGCGGGTACTGGAATGGGAATGAGCAGTTCTTC.

Details on this clone: This may come from a read error, since a much larger clone is one base off. The chain combines TRBV2 with TRBJ2-5, with 9 bases that match TRBD1. The assigned J gene may be wrong: the sequence end matches TRBJ2-7 better. Looked up from germline, CDR1 is SNHLY and CDR2 is FYNNEI. The CDR3 sequence is 13 residues long. CDR3 protein: CASSGTGTYEQYF. As DNA, the CDR3 is TGTGCCAGCAGCGGGACAGGGACCTACGAGCAGTACTTC.

This clone was detected once. V is TRBV11-2 and J is TRBJ2-7; 9 bases are a match to TRBD1. CDR1 and CDR2 from the germline V gene are SGHAT and FQNNGV. CDR3 length: 15 residues. V lost 5 bases, J lost 2 bases, and 7 bases stayed unmatched. The CDR3 loop reads CASSRPGQGPYEQYF. The CDR3 DNA sequence: TGTGCCAGCAGCCGACCGGGACAGGGACCCTACGAGCAGTACTTC.

This chain connects TRBV29-1 to TRBJ2-6; 10 bases map to TRBD1. CDR1 and CDR2 from the germline V gene are SQVTM and ANQGSEA. This CDR3 spans 17 amino acids. V lost 2 bases to trimming and J lost 2 bases; unmatched junction nucleotides: 6. The CDR3 DNA is TGCAGCGTTGAAAGGGAGACAGGGGGCGCTGGGGCCAACGTCCTGACTTTC. Translating it yields CSVERETGGAGANVLTF.

The genes are TRBV5-1 and TRBJ2-5; tentatively, D is TRBD1 or TRBD2 (5 bases each). Trimming stripped 6 bases from V and 2 bases from J, with 17 bases between. This CDR3 is 15 amino acids long. Germline V gene sequence: CDR1 SGHRS, CDR2 YFSETQ. The CDR3 protein is CASTRGPMLQETQYF. CDR3 sequence (DNA): TGCGCCAGCACCCGGGGACCAATGCTGCAAGAGACCCAGTACTTC.

This chain links TRBV5-4 with TRBJ1-2; 8 bases line up with TRBD1. This CDR3 is built from 15 residues. Trimming took 0 bases from V and 5 from J; bases not matched to a gene: 6. CDR1 is SGHNT, CDR2 YYREEE, per germline (reference sequence). This chain's CDR3 is CASSLDAGGAYGYTF. The CDR3 nucleotides are TGTGCCAGCAGCTTGGATGCAGGGGGCGCTTATGGCTACACCTTC. Full variable domain (missing parts from reference TRBV5-4 and TRBJ1-2): ETGVTQSPTHLIKTRGQQVTLRCSSQSGHNTVSWYQQALGQGPQFIFQYYREEENGRGNFPPRFSGLQFPNYSSELNVNALELDDSALYLCASSLDAGGAYGYTFGSGTRLTVV.

The chain is built from TRBV30 and TRBJ2-1; 8 bases fit TRBD2. CDR3 length: 18 amino acids. The trim removed 1 base at V and 0 bases at J, leaving 11 bases unmatched. CDR1 and CDR2 from the germline V gene are GTSNPN and SVGIG (reference sequence). CDR3 amino acids: CAWSGGRGRSSSYNEQFF. CDR3 in DNA: TGTGCCTGGAGTGGCGGCCGCGGGAGGTCGAGCTCCTACAATGAGCAGTTCTTC.

This chain uses TRBV5-4 with TRBJ1-5, with D tentatively TRBD1 (6 bases). This CDR3 region has 17 residues. Germline CDR1 is SGHNT and CDR2 is YYREEE (reference sequence). V lost 2 bases to trimming and J lost 2 bases, with 17 bases between them. The CDR3 nucleotides are TGTGCCAGCAGCTTCACCTTTGGCAGGGGTGGCAATCAGCCCCAGCATTTT. As protein: CASSFTFGRGGNQPQHF.

This clone was recorded once. The CDR3 bases are TGCAGCGTTGAAGAACCCACGGATAGCTCCTACGAGCAGTACTTC. Its translation is CSVEEPTDSSYEQYF. The chain couples TRBV29-1 to TRBJ2-7, with D uncertain. Deletions cut 0 bases from V and 0 bases from J, with 12 bases between. CDR1 and CDR2 from the germline V gene are SQVTM and ANQGSEA. The CDR3 is made up of 15 amino acids.